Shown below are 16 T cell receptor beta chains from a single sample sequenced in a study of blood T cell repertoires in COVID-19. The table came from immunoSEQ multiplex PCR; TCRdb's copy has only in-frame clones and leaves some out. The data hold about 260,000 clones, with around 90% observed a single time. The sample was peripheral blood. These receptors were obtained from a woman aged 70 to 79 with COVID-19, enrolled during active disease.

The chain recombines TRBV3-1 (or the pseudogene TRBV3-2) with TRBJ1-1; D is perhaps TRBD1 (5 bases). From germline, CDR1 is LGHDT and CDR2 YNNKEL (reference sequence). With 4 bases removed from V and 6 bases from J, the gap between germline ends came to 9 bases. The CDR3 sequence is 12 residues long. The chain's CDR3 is CASSRGGAEAFF. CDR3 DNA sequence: TGTGCCAGCAGCCGCGGGGGAGCTGAAGCTTTCTTT.

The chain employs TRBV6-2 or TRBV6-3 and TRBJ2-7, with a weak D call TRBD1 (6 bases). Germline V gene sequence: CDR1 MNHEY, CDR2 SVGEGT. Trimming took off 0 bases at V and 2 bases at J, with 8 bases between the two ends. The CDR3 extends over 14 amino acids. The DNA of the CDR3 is TGTGCCAGCAGTTACTCGAGGGGGACCTACGAGCAGTACTTC. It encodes CASSYSRGTYEQYF.

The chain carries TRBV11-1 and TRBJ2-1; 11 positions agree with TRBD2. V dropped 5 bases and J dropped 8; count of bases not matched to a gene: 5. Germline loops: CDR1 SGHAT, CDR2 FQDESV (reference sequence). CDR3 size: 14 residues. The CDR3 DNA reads TGTGCCAGCAGCCTCCCGGGACTAGCGGATGAGCAGTTCTTC. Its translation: CASSLPGLADEQFF.

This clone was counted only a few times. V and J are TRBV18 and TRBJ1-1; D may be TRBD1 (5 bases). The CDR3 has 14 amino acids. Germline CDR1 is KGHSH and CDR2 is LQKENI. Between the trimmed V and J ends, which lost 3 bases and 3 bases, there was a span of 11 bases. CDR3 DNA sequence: TGTGCCAGCTCACCTGGATGGGGGGACACTGAAGCTTTCTTT. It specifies CASSPGWGDTEAFF.

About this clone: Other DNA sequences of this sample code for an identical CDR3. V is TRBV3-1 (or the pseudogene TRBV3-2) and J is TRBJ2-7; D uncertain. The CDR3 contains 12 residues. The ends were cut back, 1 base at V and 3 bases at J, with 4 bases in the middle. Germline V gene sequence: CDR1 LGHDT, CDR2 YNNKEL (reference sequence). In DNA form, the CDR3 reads TGTGCCAGCAGCCAAGTCAGCTACGAGCAGTACTTC. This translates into CASSQVSYEQYF.

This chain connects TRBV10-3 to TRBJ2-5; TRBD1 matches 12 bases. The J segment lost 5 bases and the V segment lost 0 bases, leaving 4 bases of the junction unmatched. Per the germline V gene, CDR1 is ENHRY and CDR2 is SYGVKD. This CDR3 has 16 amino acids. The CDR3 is CAISESGTGGDETQYF. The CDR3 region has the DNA TGTGCCATCAGTGAGTCGGGGACAGGGGGCGACGAGACCCAGTACTTC.

The CDR3 coding sequence is TGTGCCAGCAGCCCCCGGAGCGGACCATACGAGCAGTACTTC. Translating it yields CASSPRSGPYEQYF. The chain recombines TRBV7-2 with TRBJ2-7, with D perhaps matching TRBD2 (5 bases). In germline, CDR1 is SGHTA, CDR2 FQGNSA. Between the trimmed V and J ends, which lost 5 bases and 4 bases, there was a span of 15 bases. The CDR3 sequence is 14 residues long.

In DNA form, the CDR3 reads TGTGCCAGCAGCCGCAGGACTAGCGGGGCATCCTACGAGCAGTACTTC. As protein: CASSRRTSGASYEQYF. This chain connects TRBV5-6 to TRBJ2-7, with 12 bases matching TRBD2. Germline V lookup: CDR1 SGHDT, CDR2 YYEEEE. CDR3 length equals 16 residues. Unmatched junction bases numbered 6, after V lost 4 bases and J lost 1 base.

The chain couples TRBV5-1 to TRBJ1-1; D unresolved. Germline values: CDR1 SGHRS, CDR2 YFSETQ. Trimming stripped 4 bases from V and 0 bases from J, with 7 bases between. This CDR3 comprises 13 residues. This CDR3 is CASSSIVNTEAFF. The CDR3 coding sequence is TGCGCCAGCAGCAGCATAGTGAACACTGAAGCTTTCTTT.

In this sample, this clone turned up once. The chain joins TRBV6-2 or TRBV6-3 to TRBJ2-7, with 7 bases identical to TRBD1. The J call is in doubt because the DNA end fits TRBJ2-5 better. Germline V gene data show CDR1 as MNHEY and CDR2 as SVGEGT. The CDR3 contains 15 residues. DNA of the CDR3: TGTGCCAGCAGTGACAGAAGACAGGGTGGGGAGACCCAGTACTTC. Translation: CASSDRRQGGETQYF.

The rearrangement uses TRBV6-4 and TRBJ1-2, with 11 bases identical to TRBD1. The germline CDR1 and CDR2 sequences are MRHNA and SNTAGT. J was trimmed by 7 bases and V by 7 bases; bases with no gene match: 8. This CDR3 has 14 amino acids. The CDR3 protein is CASKRPGTGGGYTF. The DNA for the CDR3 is TGTGCCAGCAAGAGACCCGGGACAGGGGGTGGCTACACCTTC.

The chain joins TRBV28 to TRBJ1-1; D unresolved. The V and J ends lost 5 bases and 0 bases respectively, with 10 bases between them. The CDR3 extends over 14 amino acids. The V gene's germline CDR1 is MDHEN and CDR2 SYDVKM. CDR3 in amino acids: CASSQASMNTEAFF. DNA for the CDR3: TGTGCCAGCAGTCAGGCCTCCATGAACACTGAAGCTTTCTTT.

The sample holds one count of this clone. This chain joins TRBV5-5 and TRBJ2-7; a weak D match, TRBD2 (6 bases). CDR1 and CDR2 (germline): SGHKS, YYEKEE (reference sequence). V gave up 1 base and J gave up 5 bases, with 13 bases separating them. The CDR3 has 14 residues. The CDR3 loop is CASSLITGDNEQYF. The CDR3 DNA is TGTGCCAGCAGCTTGATTACGGGAGACAACGAGCAGTACTTC.

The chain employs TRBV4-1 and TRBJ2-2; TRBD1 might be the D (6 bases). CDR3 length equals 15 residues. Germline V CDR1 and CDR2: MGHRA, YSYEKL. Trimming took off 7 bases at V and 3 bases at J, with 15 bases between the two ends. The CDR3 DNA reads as TGCGCCAGCATGCGAGGGACACTCGACACCGGGGAGCTGTTTTTT. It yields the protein CASMRGTLDTGELFF.

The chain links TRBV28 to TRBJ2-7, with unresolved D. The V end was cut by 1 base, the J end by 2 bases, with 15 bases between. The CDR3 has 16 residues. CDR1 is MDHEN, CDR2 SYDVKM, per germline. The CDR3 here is CASSLYPSRRPYEQYF. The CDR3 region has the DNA TGTGCCAGCAGTTTATATCCGAGCAGGCGACCCTACGAGCAGTACTTC.

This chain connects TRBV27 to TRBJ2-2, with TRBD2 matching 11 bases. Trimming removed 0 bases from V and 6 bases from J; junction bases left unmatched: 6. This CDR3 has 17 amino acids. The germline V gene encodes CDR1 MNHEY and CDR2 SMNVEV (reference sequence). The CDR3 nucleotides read TGTGCCAGCAGTTTATCTAGCGGGAGGGAGTATCCCGGGGAGCTGTTTTTT. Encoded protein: CASSLSSGREYPGELFF.